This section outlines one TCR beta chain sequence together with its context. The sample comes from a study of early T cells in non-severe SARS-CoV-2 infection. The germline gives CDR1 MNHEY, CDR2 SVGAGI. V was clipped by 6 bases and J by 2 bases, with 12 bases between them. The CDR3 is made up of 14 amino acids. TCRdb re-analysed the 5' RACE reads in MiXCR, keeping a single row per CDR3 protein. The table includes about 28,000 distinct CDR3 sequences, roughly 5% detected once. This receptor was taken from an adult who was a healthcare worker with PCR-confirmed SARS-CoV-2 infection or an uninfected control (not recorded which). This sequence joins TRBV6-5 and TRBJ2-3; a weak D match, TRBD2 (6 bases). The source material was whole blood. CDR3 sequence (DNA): TGTGCCAGCAGGGTTGCGGACTACACAGATACGCAGTATTTT. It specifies CASRVADYTDTQYF.